This TCR beta chain was profiled in a study of early T cells in non-severe SARS-CoV-2 infection. This clonotype has a count of ten or more. TCRdb processed the 5' RACE reads anew with MiXCR; each CDR3 protein has one entry. The sample records around 76,000 distinct CDR3 sequences, roughly 10% being singletons. The sequencing sample was made of whole blood. The sequence was obtained from an adult who was a healthcare worker with PCR-confirmed SARS-CoV-2 infection or an uninfected control (not recorded which).

The CDR3 spells CASSYLYQGYEQYF. The CDR3 DNA reads TGTGCCAGCAGTTACCTGTATCAGGGGTACGAGCAGTACTTC. V and J are TRBV6-2 or TRBV6-3 and TRBJ2-7; possible D gene TRBD1, 6 bases. The germline V gene has CDR1 MNHEY and CDR2 SVGEGT. Trimming removed 2 bases at V and 4 bases at J, with 12 bases between. The CDR3 totals 14 residues.